One and the same sample provided the 14 T cell receptor beta chains below, sequenced in a study of early T cells in non-severe SARS-CoV-2 infection. Using its own MiXCR run on the 5' RACE reads, TCRdb lists one record per CDR3 protein. This sample has about 56,000 distinct CDR3 sequences, with approximately 10% found just once. The sequenced sample consisted of whole blood. The receptors stem from an adult who was a healthcare worker with PCR-confirmed SARS-CoV-2 infection or an uninfected control (not recorded which).

In this sample, this clonotype turned up many times. V usage is TRBV7-9 and J usage is TRBJ1-1, with D perhaps TRBD1 (6 bases). V was clipped by 5 bases and J by 6 bases, with 13 bases between them. In germline, CDR1 is SEHNR, CDR2 FQNEAQ (reference sequence). This CDR3 is built from 13 residues. The CDR3 is CASSLQGRAEAFF. The CDR3 DNA sequence: TGTGCCAGCAGCCTACAGGGTCGCGCTGAAGCTTTCTTT.

Many counts were recorded for this clonotype. The gene calls are TRBV3-1 and TRBJ2-7; 8 bases agree with TRBD2. The germline gives CDR1 LGHDT, CDR2 YNNKEL (reference sequence). V shed 0 bases and J 9 bases; nucleotides not matched to a gene: 16. The CDR3 length is 17 residues. The DNA for the CDR3 is TGTGCCAGCAGCCAAGATAGGCCTAGCGGGTCTCTTTTCGGGCAGTACTTC. Protein sequence: CASSQDRPSGSLFGQYF.

This clonotype has a count of ten or more. As DNA, the CDR3 is TGTGCCAGCAGCCCCCTGAGGACCCTCGACACCGGGGAGCTGTTTTTT. Its translation: CASSPLRTLDTGELFF. The chain recombines TRBV5-4 with TRBJ2-2; D is uncertain. The CDR3 sequence is 16 residues long. Per the germline V gene, CDR1 is SGHNT and CDR2 is YYREEE (reference sequence). Trimming took 4 bases from V and 3 from J, leaving 16 bases between them.

The CDR3 region has the DNA TGTGCCACCAGCAGAGATAAAGGGGTCGTGAACACTGAAGCTTTCTTT. This codes for CATSRDKGVVNTEAFF. The V gene is TRBV15, the J gene TRBJ1-1; perhaps TRBD1 as D (5 bases). Between the trimmed V and J ends, which lost 0 bases and 0 bases, there was a span of 11 bases. CDR1 is LNHNV, CDR2 YYDKDF, per germline (reference sequence). There are 16 residues in the CDR3.

This clonotype was observed many times. The chain joins TRBV19 to TRBJ1-1; D perhaps matches TRBD1 (6 bases). The CDR3 totals 11 residues. The germline V and J ends were trimmed by 8 bases and 7 bases, with 11 bases remaining between them. Per the germline V gene, CDR1 is LNHDA and CDR2 is SQIVND (reference sequence). The CDR3 sequence is CASEQGNEAFF. The CDR3 DNA reads TGTGCCAGTGAACAGGGAAATGAAGCTTTCTTT.

This clonotype has more than one count but fewer than ten. The genes are TRBV29-1 and TRBJ1-4, with D possibly TRBD1 on 5 matching bases. Germline V gene lookup returns CDR1 SQVTM and CDR2 ANQGSEA. The CDR3 is 14 amino acids. Trimming pared 5 bases from V and 0 bases from J, leaving 10 bases between. The CDR3 loop is CSVTAGTTNEKLFF. The CDR3 DNA reads TGCAGCGTTACCGCAGGGACAACTAATGAAAAACTGTTTTTT.

The rearrangement links TRBV11-1 to TRBJ2-1; 12 bases align to TRBD2. Germline lookup yields CDR1 SGHAT and CDR2 FQDESV (reference sequence). The ends lost 4 bases at V and 2 bases at J; junction bases unmatched: 6. CDR3 length equals 17 residues. DNA of the CDR3: TGTGCCAGCAGCTCCGGGACTAGCGGGTATACCTACAATGAGCAGTTCTTC. It translates to CASSSGTSGYTYNEQFF.

This clonotype showed up many times. The V gene is TRBV27, the J gene TRBJ2-1; 9 nucleotides align to TRBD2. J was trimmed by 4 bases and V by 5 bases; bases with no gene match: 6. The CDR3 runs to 15 residues. Per the germline V gene, CDR1 is MNHEY and CDR2 is SMNVEV (reference sequence). The CDR3 coding sequence is TGTGCCAGCAGTACAACTAGCGGGTTTTACAATGAGCAGTTCTTC. Translation gives CASSTTSGFYNEQFF.

The chain recombines TRBV5-4 with TRBJ2-1, with TRBD2 matching 13 bases. The germline CDR1 and CDR2 sequences are SGHNT and YYREEE (reference sequence). CDR3 size: 15 residues. After removal of 4 bases from V and 7 bases from J, the junction contained 5 bases not matched to a gene. The CDR3 DNA reads TGTGCCAGCAGCATACTAGCGGGGGGGTATAATGAGCAGTTCTTC. Protein product: CASSILAGGYNEQFF.

This clonotype was picked up a small number of times. The chain carries TRBV7-9 and TRBJ2-1, with D unclear. This CDR3 contains 12 residues. Germline loops: CDR1 SEHNR, CDR2 FQNEAQ (reference sequence). V was pared by 4 bases and J by 3 bases, with 4 bases between. The CDR3 loop reads CASSWDYNEQFF. The DNA for the CDR3 is TGTGCCAGCAGCTGGGACTACAATGAGCAGTTCTTC.

This clonotype was seen many times. This rearrangement joins TRBV29-1 to TRBJ1-2; D call uncertain. The CDR3 loop spans 11 amino acids. Trimming took off 1 base at V and 4 bases at J, with 4 bases between the two ends. The germline CDR1 and CDR2 sequences are SQVTM and ANQGSEA. The DNA of the CDR3 is TGCAGCGTTGAAGCTGTCTATGGCTACACCTTC. Translating it yields CSVEAVYGYTF.

This clonotype was found many times. The gene calls are TRBV24-1 and TRBJ2-1; D gene unclear. The length of the CDR3 is 11 residues. V was cut by 4 bases and J by 6 bases, with 3 bases left in between. Germline loops: CDR1 KGHDR, CDR2 SFDVKD. CDR3 sequence reads: CATSEVNEQFF. The CDR3 bases are TGTGCCACCAGTGAGGTCAATGAGCAGTTCTTC.

Many counts were recorded for this clonotype. This chain joins TRBV9 and TRBJ2-1; D uncertain. With 0 bases removed from V and 2 bases from J, the gap between germline ends came to 12 bases. Germline assignment: CDR1 SGDLS and CDR2 YYNGEE. The CDR3 is 16 amino acids. CDR3 region: CASSVGGHQPYNEQFF. In DNA, the CDR3 is TGTGCCAGCAGCGTAGGTGGGCACCAACCCTACAATGAGCAGTTCTTC.

There are many counts of this clonotype. The V gene is TRBV29-1, the J gene TRBJ2-1; 8 nucleotides match TRBD2. CDR1 is SQVTM, CDR2 ANQGSEA, per germline. The CDR3 sequence is 16 residues long. V trimming: 4 bases; J trimming: 4 bases; junction bases outside the gene matches: 12. CDR3 DNA sequence: TGCAGCGTTGTCAGGAGCGGGAGCGCGGGGTACAATGAGCAGTTCTTC. The encoded protein is CSVVRSGSAGYNEQFF.